Below are 8 T cell receptor beta chains sequenced from a single sample in a study of control samples from healthy donors and cancer patients (TCRdb year 2020). Preparation of the library involved the immunoSEQ multiplex PCR assay. TCRdb carries this immuneACCESS record with in-frame sequences only. Its versions omit some clonotypes, under half of them owing to an unresolved V gene in the studies checked, with the rest unexplained. The sample yields 95,000 to 150,000 clones; about 90% were counted once. Around 1.8% of the sample goes to the ten largest clones. Sequencing was carried out using blood. The receptors stem from a young man in good health.

This clone was observed a single time. The chain employs TRBV18 and TRBJ2-7; tentatively, D is TRBD2 (6 bases). There are 13 residues in the CDR3. V lost 4 bases, J lost 9 bases, and 16 bases lay in between. Germline CDR1 and CDR2: KGHSH and LQKENI. This chain's CDR3 is CASSLTGLVGQYF. For the CDR3, the DNA is TGTGCCAGCTCACTAACGGGACTCGTAGGGCAGTACTTC.

This clone turned up a few times. J is TRBJ2-2 and V is TRBV6-2 or TRBV6-3, with a possible D match to TRBD1 (5 bases). V lost 3 bases, J lost 3 bases, and 8 bases lay in between. Germline-derived CDR1 and CDR2 are MNHEY and SVGEGT. The length of the CDR3 is 14 residues. CDR3: CASSYTTDTGELFF. The CDR3 DNA follows: TGTGCCAGCAGTTATACGACAGACACCGGGGAGCTGTTTTTT.

V gene TRBV2 combines with J gene TRBJ1-5; 11 bases map to TRBD1. Unmatched junction bases numbered 4, after V lost 6 bases and J lost 6 bases. The CDR3 runs to 14 residues. Per the germline V gene, CDR1 is SNHLY and CDR2 is FYNNEI. CDR3 DNA: TGTGCCAGCAGGGACAGGGGGCGCGTTCAGCCCCAGCATTTT. This codes for CASRDRGRVQPQHF.

J is TRBJ1-2 and V is TRBV18; the match to TRBD1 covers 10 bases. The junction had 13 bases not matched to a gene; V was cut back by 2 bases and J by 7 bases. The CDR3 runs 17 residues. Germline-derived CDR1 and CDR2 are KGHSH and LQKENI. The CDR3, as DNA: TGTGCCAGCTCACCAGCCTCCTCCGGGACAGGGGCGAGTGGCTACACCTTC. This translates into CASSPASSGTGASGYTF.

This chain uses TRBV19 with TRBJ2-2; the D gene is possibly TRBD1 (5 bases). Germline V gene lookup returns CDR1 LNHDA and CDR2 SQIVND (reference sequence). V was cut by 4 bases and J by 1 base, with 7 bases left in between. The CDR3 extends over 14 amino acids. CDR3 nucleotides: TGTGCCAGTAGTAGTGACAGGAACACCGGGGAGCTGTTTTTT. Translating gives CASSSDRNTGELFF.

The chain is built from TRBV2 and TRBJ1-5, with 10 bases aligning to TRBD1. Germline V gene sequence: CDR1 SNHLY, CDR2 FYNNEI. The length of the CDR3 is 14 residues. Trimming at V came to 6 bases and at J to 6 bases, leaving 5 bases not matched to a gene. CDR3 residues: CASRGQGSGQPQHF. DNA of the CDR3: TGTGCCAGCAGGGGACAGGGGTCGGGTCAGCCCCAGCATTTT. The complete variable domain, with remaining parts taken from reference TRBV2 and TRBJ1-5, reads EPEVTQTPSHQVTQMGQEVILRCVPISNHLYFYWYRQILGQKVEFLVSFYNNEISEKSEIFDDQFSVERPDGSNFTLKIRSTKLEDSAMYFCASRGQGSGQPQHFGDGTRLSIL.

This clone was counted between two and nine times. This chain uses TRBV6-5 with TRBJ2-7, with 10 nucleotides matching TRBD1. The CDR3 covers 13 residues. V trimming: 10 bases; J trimming: 3 bases; junction bases outside the gene matches: 6. Per germline, CDR1 MNHEY and CDR2 SVGAGI. The DNA for the CDR3 is TGTGCCACCGACAGGGGGCAAAACTACGAGCAGTACTTC. The encoded protein is CATDRGQNYEQYF.

The V and J genes are TRBV6-2 or TRBV6-3 and TRBJ2-2, with D perhaps matching TRBD1 (6 bases). V lost 0 bases and J 6 bases, leaving 20 bases between the germline ends. CDR1 MNHEY and CDR2 SVGEGT come from the germline V gene. The CDR3 is made up of 18 amino acids. CDR3 nucleotides: TGTGCCAGCAGTTACTCGATTACGGGCCGACAGGAGGCCGGGGAGCTGTTTTTT. It is translated as CASSYSITGRQEAGELFF.